These 15 T cell receptor beta chains were all obtained from the same sample, sequenced in a study of cytomegalovirus exposure and HLA in healthy donors. Clones were sequenced by immunoSEQ multiplex PCR, and TCRdb holds only the in-frame ones, with some missing. The data contain 89,000 or so clones, over 85% of them seen just once; the ten biggest clones take up approximately 1.1%. Material: PBMCs. Source of these receptors: a woman between 25 and 40 years old in good health and CMV-seropositive.

In this sample, this clone turned up a few times. V is TRBV30 and J is TRBJ1-5; TRBD1 might be the D (6 bases). Per germline, CDR1 GTSNPN and CDR2 SVGIG (reference sequence). Trimming shortened V by 5 bases and J by 4 bases, and 18 bases separated the two germline ends. The CDR3 spans 15 residues. DNA of the CDR3: TGTGCCTGGGGGGCCGGCCAGGGGCTAAATCAGCCCCAGCATTTT. It codes for CAWGAGQGLNQPQHF.

The rearrangement joins TRBV11-2 to TRBJ2-5, with 10 bases identical to TRBD2. The CDR3 extends over 15 amino acids. With 4 bases clipped from V and 2 bases from J, the junction kept 4 bases outside the gene matches. Germline CDR1 and CDR2: SGHAT and FQNNGV. The CDR3 DNA sequence: TGTGCCAGCAGCTCACTAGCGGGAAAACAAGAGACCCAGTACTTC. Translation: CASSSLAGKQETQYF.

The chain joins TRBV4-1 to TRBJ2-7, with a possible D match to TRBD2 (6 bases). Trimming took off 5 bases at V and 5 bases at J, with 19 bases between the two ends. Germline CDR1 and CDR2: MGHRA and YSYEKL. This CDR3 comprises 15 residues. CDR3 nucleotides: TGCGCCAGCAGCGAACGGAGGGTTACGGTCCACGAGCAGTACTTC. Translated, it gives CASSERRVTVHEQYF.

This clone was seen just once. CDR3 coding DNA: TGTGCCTGGAGTAAACTTACCGGCGAGCAGTACTTC. Amino acid sequence: CAWSKLTGEQYF. V and J are TRBV30 and TRBJ2-7; D is ambiguous. This CDR3 contains 12 residues. Trimming removed 2 bases from V and 6 bases from J, with 11 bases in between. The V gene's germline CDR1 is GTSNPN and CDR2 SVGIG (reference sequence).

The rearrangement joins TRBV4-1 to TRBJ2-4, with TRBD2 matching 7 bases. Germline CDR1 MGHRA, CDR2 YSYEKL. J lost 0 bases, V lost 2 bases, and 7 bases had no gene match. The CDR3 spans 17 residues. CDR3 sequence reads: CASSQNPAGRAKNIQYF. The CDR3 nucleotides are TGCGCCAGCAGCCAAAATCCAGCGGGAAGAGCCAAAAACATTCAGTACTTC.

CDR3 sequence: CAWSAVRLADTYEQYF. The CDR3 bases are TGTGCCTGGAGTGCGGTCAGACTAGCGGATACCTACGAGCAGTACTTC. V and J are TRBV30 and TRBJ2-7, with TRBD2 matching over 9 bases. The CDR3 is 16 amino acids. V dropped 1 base and J dropped 2; count of bases not matched to a gene: 9. Germline CDR1 reads GTSNPN; CDR2 reads SVGIG (reference sequence). Full variable domain (missing parts from reference TRBV30 and TRBJ2-7): SQTIHQWPATLVQPVGSPLSLECTVEGTSNPNLYWYRQAAGRGLQLLFYSVGIGQISSEVPQNLSASRPQDRQFILSSKKLLLSDSGFYLCAWSAVRLADTYEQYFGPGTRLTVT.

The CDR3 DNA follows: TGTGCCAGCACCGGTAGCGGGAGGGGCACCGGGGAGCTGTTTTTT. Translating it yields CASTGSGRGTGELFF. The J gene is TRBJ2-2, the V gene TRBV28; TRBD2 matches 11 bases. J was trimmed by 4 bases and V by 7 bases; bases with no gene match: 5. Per the germline V gene, CDR1 is MDHEN and CDR2 is SYDVKM. There are 15 residues in the CDR3. The full variable domain, in which reference TRBV28 and TRBJ2-2 provide the parts outside the CDR3, is DVKVTQSSRYLVKRTGEKVFLECVQDMDHENMFWYRQDPGLGLRLIYFSYDVKMKEKGDIPEGYSVSREKKERFSLILESASTNQTSMYLCASTGSGRGTGELFFGEGSRLTVL.

The chain is built from TRBV9 and TRBJ2-3, with a possible D match to TRBD2 (5 bases). The germline V gene encodes CDR1 SGDLS and CDR2 YYNGEE. The CDR3 is 14 residues long. The ends were cut back, 1 base at V and 6 bases at J, with 12 bases in the middle. DNA for the CDR3: TGTGCCAGCAGCGTATCAACAGCGGCGGATACGCAGTATTTT. It is translated as CASSVSTAADTQYF.

V gene TRBV6-6 combines with J gene TRBJ1-5, with TRBD1 as a possible D gene (5 bases). The germline CDR1 and CDR2 sequences are MNHNY and SVGAGI (reference sequence). The CDR3 has 13 amino acids. The ends were cut back, 8 bases at V and 5 bases at J, with 13 bases in the middle. The CDR3 loop is CASRRARHQPQHF. The CDR3, as DNA: TGTGCCAGCCGCAGGGCGAGGCATCAGCCCCAGCATTTT.

This rearrangement joins TRBV4-3 to TRBJ1-1; D is undetermined. Trimming removed 0 bases at V and 1 base at J, with 6 bases between. Looked up from germline, CDR1 is LGHNA and CDR2 is YSLEER. The CDR3 totals 14 residues. In DNA, the CDR3 is TGCGCCAGCAGCCAAGATAATAGGAACACTGAAGCTTTCTTT. Translated, it gives CASSQDNRNTEAFF.

This chain uses TRBV28 with TRBJ1-5, with D unclear. The CDR3 extends over 14 amino acids. Germline V CDR1 and CDR2: MDHEN, SYDVKM. V lost 6 bases and J 3 bases, leaving 12 bases between the germline ends. This CDR3 reads CASRPPGSNQPQHF. CDR3 nucleotide sequence: TGTGCCAGCAGACCCCCGGGGTCCAATCAGCCCCAGCATTTT.

V usage is TRBV7-2 and J usage is TRBJ2-7; 7 nucleotides match TRBD2. The V gene's germline CDR1 is SGHTA and CDR2 FQGNSA. V lost 5 bases, J lost 0 bases, and 10 bases stayed unmatched. The CDR3 contains 16 residues. The DNA for the CDR3 is TGTGCCAGCAGCACCGGGGACTACCTAAGCTCCTACGAGCAGTACTTC. Amino acid sequence: CASSTGDYLSSYEQYF.

The chain combines TRBV5-1 with TRBJ1-1, with 10 bases identical to TRBD1. In germline, CDR1 is SGHRS, CDR2 YFSETQ. V trimming: 0 bases; J trimming: 0 bases; junction bases outside the gene matches: 5. The CDR3 runs to 17 residues. The CDR3 spells CASSLDGQGGMNTEAFF. The CDR3 coding sequence is TGCGCCAGCAGCTTGGACGGACAGGGGGGGATGAACACTGAAGCTTTCTTT.

V gene TRBV7-3 combines with J gene TRBJ2-3; D gene ambiguous. Germline CDR1 is SGHTA and CDR2 is FQGTGA. Trimming pared 0 bases from V and 3 bases from J, leaving 7 bases between. This CDR3 has 14 amino acids. The CDR3 loop is CASSLTSLTDTQYF. As DNA, the CDR3 is TGTGCCAGCAGCTTAACATCTCTAACAGATACGCAGTATTTT.

The genes are TRBV15 and TRBJ1-4; D may be TRBD1 (5 bases). V was pared by 5 bases and J by 7 bases, with 20 bases between. Germline CDR1 is LNHNV and CDR2 is YYDKDF (reference sequence). The CDR3 is 16 amino acids. The CDR3: CATSFLAGEWSEKLFF. The CDR3 DNA is TGTGCCACCAGCTTCCTCGCGGGGGAGTGGAGTGAAAAACTGTTTTTT.